This TCR beta chain is from a study of cytomegalovirus exposure and HLA in healthy donors. As for the study in general: The roughly 130 validation repertoires were reported in a later analysis to have been generated on the same platform as the approximately 600 first-cohort repertoires.

Study-wide results and limits: Researchers counted roughly 150 TCR beta chains as cytomegalovirus-associated.

For this clone: Its cognate antigen is unknown.

CDR3 size: 16 residues. V dropped 5 bases and J dropped 2 bases, with 15 bases sitting between them. Germline CDR1 and CDR2: SGHTA and FQGNSA. Sequenced by immunoSEQ multiplex PCR; TCRdb stores in-frame clones only, minus some. This table has 180,000 or so clones, approximately 87% appearing once. Sequenced material: PBMCs. V usage is TRBV7-2 and J usage is TRBJ2-2, with a possible D match to TRBD2 (6 bases). The receptor was derived from a woman in her 30s in good health and CMV-seronegative. The CDR3 spells CASSLWEELNTGELFF. The DNA for the CDR3 is TGTGCCAGCAGCCTATGGGAGGAACTAAACACCGGGGAGCTGTTTTTT.